The clone carrying this T cell receptor beta chain was detected ten times or more. Its antigen remains unidentified. Amplified regions were TCR beta CDR3 sequences from RNA transcripts. In the first-round RT-PCR of the TCR CDR3, the HTBI primer set was used. MiXCR was run by TCRdb on the multiplex PCR reads, yielding one entry per CDR3 protein. The data contain about 260,000 distinct CDR3 sequences, roughly 22% of them singletons. This sample stems from a study of T cells in Graves' hyperthyroidism and ophthalmopathy. Study-wide findings and caveats: Stable hyperthyroidism was separated from ophthalmopathy by a model based on 13 V-J features.

CDR1 and CDR2 (germline): SNHLY, FYNNEI. CDR3 length: 14 amino acids. Trimming shortened V by 0 bases and J by 11 bases, and 13 bases separated the two germline ends. The PBMCs studied were ones that came from about 10 ml fresh peripheral blood. The chain joins TRBV2 to TRBJ2-2; the D gene could be TRBD1 or TRBD2 (7 bases each). This receptor was identified in a man aged 30 to 45 with Graves' ophthalmopathy. The source material was blood. The CDR3 DNA reads as TGTGCCAGCAGTGAAGCAAGGGGAGGGGGCGAGCTGTTTTTT. It encodes CASSEARGGGELFF.